A single count supports the clone carrying this T cell receptor beta chain. This entry belongs to a study of blood T cell repertoires in COVID-19. In the study overall: The origin of the acute and convalescent COVID-19 samples was the United States, Italy and Spain.

Participant age was roughly 18 to 90 years, and participants resided in 24 US areas. CDR3 size: 11 residues. Germline assignment: CDR1 DFQATT and CDR2 SNEGSKA (reference sequence). V gave up 6 bases and J gave up 7 bases, with 13 bases separating them. In the original workflow: How many nucleated cells were present was estimated from reference gene primer amplification. The repertoire was sequenced with immunoSEQ multiplex PCR; TCRdb's copy has only in-frame clones and lacks some. V and J calls and clone size are those listed in that table; D and trimming were worked out from the DNA. The sample shows approximately 130,000 clones, around 86% of them seen only once.

Sequencing input: PBMCs or T cells enriched from blood (not recorded which). The genes are TRBV20-1 and TRBJ2-7; D might be TRBD1 (6 bases). The clonotype originates from a man aged 30-40 years who had recovered from COVID-19. The CDR3 region is CSALKQGEQYF. CDR3 in DNA: TGCAGTGCCCTGAAGCAGGGGGAGCAGTACTTC.